This T cell receptor (beta chain) was sequenced for a study of T cells after somatic rescue of genetic block. The J segment lost 1 base and the V segment lost 6 bases, leaving 18 bases of the junction unmatched. The CDR3 runs 20 residues. The germline V gene has CDR1 KGHSH and CDR2 LQKENI. Sequenced by immunoSEQ multiplex PCR; TCRdb stores in-frame clones only, minus some. Of about 52,000 clones listed, about 96% are singletons. The chain combines TRBV18 with TRBJ1-4; 9 bases align to TRBD1. Sample: peripheral blood mononuclear cells (PBMCs). This clonotype was obtained from a child in the first two years of life. The CDR3 DNA is TGTGCCAGCTCGCGCGTCCTAGGGACAGGGCCGCATAAAACTAATGAAAAACTGTTTTTT. Translation gives CASSRVLGTGPHKTNEKLFF.